Presented here are 10 T cell receptor beta chains from one specimen sequenced in a study of naive and memory T cell subsets. Study results and limitations: Especially in CD8 cells, naive repertoires contained a few larger clonotypes, possibly CD45RA-re-expressing memory cells.

These receptors are not linked to any known antigen. Two oligonucleotides, mixed equimolar, formed the beta constant-region primer covering TRBC1 and TRBC2. Nested alpha and beta constant-region primers with the SP2 primer drove four PCR rounds on ligated cDNA. TCRdb passed the UMI-ligation and nested PCR reads through MiXCR, listing each CDR3 protein once. Seen here are roughly 150,000 distinct CDR3 sequences, approximately 20% observed once, and the top ten hold 0.6% to 0.7%. Sequencing input: naive CD8+ T cells from blood. The origin of the receptors is a human donor in good health.

The rearrangement uses TRBV15 and TRBJ2-2, with TRBD1 as a possible D gene (6 bases). Per the germline V gene, CDR1 is LNHNV and CDR2 is YYDKDF (reference sequence). This CDR3 region has 15 residues. The germline V and J ends were trimmed by 4 bases and 4 bases, with 13 bases remaining between them. CDR3 sequence (DNA): TGTGCCACCAGCACTCTACAGGGAGCCACCGGGGAGCTGTTTTTT. This gives the protein CATSTLQGATGELFF.

This clonotype was seen more than once but under ten times. The chain uses TRBV9 and TRBJ2-7; D perhaps matches TRBD1 (5 bases). The V end was cut by 3 bases, the J end by 6 bases, with 13 bases between. The CDR3 contains 13 residues. The germline V gene has CDR1 SGDLS and CDR2 YYNGEE. CDR3 DNA: TGTGCCAGCAGCGACCGACAGTTCGGCGAGCAGTACTTC. As protein: CASSDRQFGEQYF. The full variable domain, in which reference TRBV9 and TRBJ2-7 provide the parts outside the CDR3, is DSGVTQTPKHLITATGQRVTLRCSPRSGDLSVYWYQQSLDQGLQFLIQYYNGEERAKGNILERFSAQQFPDLHSELNLSSLELGDSALYFCASSDRQFGEQYFGPGTRLTVT.

CDR3 region: CASGRDRGNSPLHF. Written as DNA, the CDR3 is TGTGCCAGCGGCCGAGACAGGGGCAATTCACCCCTCCACTTT. The chain carries TRBV28 and TRBJ1-6, with 8 bases aligning to TRBD1. CDR3 length: 14 residues. Trimming took 8 bases from V and 7 from J; bases not matched to a gene: 7. The germline gives CDR1 MDHEN, CDR2 SYDVKM.

This clonotype has a handful of counts. CDR3 coding DNA: TGCAGCGTTGTTCGGCCGGACTACGAGCAGTACTTC. Its translation is CSVVRPDYEQYF. The chain recombines TRBV29-1 with TRBJ2-7, with D unclear. Trimming cost V 4 bases and J 3 bases, with 10 bases left between them. This CDR3 is 12 amino acids long. The germline gives CDR1 SQVTM, CDR2 ANQGSEA.

This clonotype was seen more than once but under ten times. J is TRBJ1-2 and V is TRBV5-4; the match to TRBD1 covers 9 bases. CDR3 size: 15 residues. Germline-derived CDR1 and CDR2 are SGHNT and YYREEE (reference sequence). With V trimmed by 4 bases and J by 4 bases, 8 bases remained unmatched. As DNA, the CDR3 is TGTGCCAGCAGCATAGGGACAGGGTTGGGCTATGGCTACACCTTC. Protein sequence: CASSIGTGLGYGYTF.

The rearrangement uses TRBV6-2 or TRBV6-3 and TRBJ1-1, with 10 bases lining up with TRBD1. The V segment lost 5 bases and the J segment 6 bases; nucleotides outside the gene matches: 12. This CDR3 is 16 amino acids long. CDR1 is MNHEY, CDR2 SVGEGT, per germline. CDR3 loop: CASSPGTGVLSAEAFF. In nucleotides, the CDR3 is TGTGCCAGCAGTCCCGGGACAGGGGTTCTTTCCGCTGAAGCTTTCTTT.

This clonotype was seen more than once but under ten times. This chain links TRBV28 with TRBJ2-7; D ambiguous. The CDR3 runs to 13 residues. V lost 6 bases, J lost 7 bases, and 16 bases lay in between. Germline lookup yields CDR1 MDHEN and CDR2 SYDVKM. The CDR3 DNA reads as TGTGCCAGCAGCCCCCCCGGCCATTGGGAGCAGTACTTC. Translation gives CASSPPGHWEQYF.

This clonotype was seen once. V is TRBV5-4 and J is TRBJ1-4; 7 bases match TRBD1. This CDR3 region has 13 residues. Germline lookup yields CDR1 SGHNT and CDR2 YYREEE (reference sequence). V lost 7 bases to trimming and J lost 4 bases; unmatched junction nucleotides: 4. This chain's CDR3 is CASSGQNNEKLFF. DNA for the CDR3: TGTGCCAGCTCGGGACAGAATAATGAAAAACTGTTTTTT.

The count of this clonotype is one. The chain joins TRBV29-1 to TRBJ2-7; D is ambiguous. Per the germline V gene, CDR1 is SQVTM and CDR2 is ANQGSEA. The CDR3 is 11 residues long. V was clipped by 8 bases and J by 5 bases, with 13 bases between them. The CDR3 is CSLSQGNEQYF. Written as DNA, the CDR3 is TGCAGCCTCTCCCAAGGGAACGAGCAGTACTTC.

The V call is TRBV29-1, the J call TRBJ2-2; D is perhaps TRBD2 (6 bases). Germline CDR1 is SQVTM and CDR2 is ANQGSEA. The CDR3 extends over 12 amino acids. V dropped 0 bases and J dropped 11 bases, with 10 bases sitting between them. This CDR3 is CSVEDRRAELFF. The CDR3 region has the DNA TGCAGCGTTGAAGATCGGAGGGCCGAGCTGTTTTTT.